This T cell receptor beta chain was recovered during a study of technical replicates of blood from a few donors. Assay used: immunoSEQ multiplex PCR; TCRdb lists only in-frame clones, some missing. This sample carries 80,000 or so clones, around 94% of them seen once, and the ten largest clones take under 0.4%. The V end lost 3 bases, the J end lost 7 bases, and 13 bases lay between the germline ends. The CDR3 is 14 amino acids. Germline CDR1 and CDR2: SGDLS and YYNGEE. The sequenced sample consisted of T cells isolated from PBMCs. This clonotype was obtained from a human donor in good health. The genes are TRBV9 and TRBJ2-2, with D uncertain. The chain's CDR3 is CASSALYASGELFF. For the CDR3, the DNA is TGTGCCAGCAGCGCCCTCTACGCGAGCGGGGAGCTGTTTTTT.